This TCR beta chain appears in the sequencing data of a study of T cells expressing NK-cell markers. At the level of the study: Among eight sequenced donors, seven carried HCMV seropositivity while one was seronegative.

Study results and caveats: Leadership of the CD3+CD56-NKG2C+ fraction also belonged to these clonotypes in several donors. Each of 6 or 7 donors carried dominant NKG2C+ clonotypes accounting for roughly 1.0-8% of CD8+ T cells.

On this clonotype itself: The antigen remains undetermined.

No DNA is given; TCRdb re-called the 5' RACE reads and lists each CDR3 protein once. This listing includes some 450,000 distinct CDR3 sequences. Specimen: blood T cells: a sorted CD56 or NKG2C T cell subset, CD4+ or CD8+ T cells, or bulk PBMC T cells (not recorded which). The source is a woman between 18 and 69 years old in good health.

The CDR3 sequence: CAWSGGETQYF. J is TRBJ2-5 and V is TRBV30; TCRdb selects TRBD2, and the lack of DNA leaves this call unchecked. Germline CDR1 GTSNPN, CDR2 SVGIG (reference sequence). This CDR3 region has 11 residues.